The 4 T cell receptor beta chains listed next were all sequenced from one sample in a study of beta chain features in type 1 diabetes. cDNA synthesis used the whole RNA isolate, giving expressed TCRB sequences. The assay was immunoSEQ multiplex PCR, and TCRdb's table has in-frame clones only and misses some. The sample records about 180,000 clones, over 6% being singletons. These receptors' antigens are unknown. Study-level results: Shorter TCRB CDR3s, moderately but significantly so, were found in Type 1 diabetes patients in all four CD4+ subsets.

The sequenced sample consisted of central memory CD4+ T cells from blood. Receptor source: a man between 18 and 35 years old with type 1 diabetes.

Details on this clone: The same CDR3 is also encoded by other DNA sequences in this sample. CDR3 in amino acids: CASSSDGQGNQPQHF. The CDR3 bases are TGCGCCAGCAGCTCGGATGGACAGGGGAATCAGCCCCAGCATTTT. This chain uses TRBV5-1 with TRBJ1-5; 9 bases align to TRBD1. The germline CDR1 and CDR2 sequences are SGHRS and YFSETQ. V dropped 3 bases and J dropped 4; count of bases not matched to a gene: 5. The CDR3 runs 15 residues.

The chain links TRBV28 to TRBJ2-2; D possibly corresponds to TRBD2 (6 bases). The CDR3 runs 15 residues. Trimming stripped 5 bases from V and 1 base from J, with 11 bases between. Germline CDR1 reads MDHEN; CDR2 reads SYDVKM. The CDR3 here is CASSRLGWNTGELFF. DNA of the CDR3: TGTGCCAGCAGTCGACTAGGGTGGAACACCGGGGAGCTGTTTTTT.

This clone has a handful of counts. V usage is TRBV5-4 and J usage is TRBJ1-4; 7 bases match TRBD1. Per germline, CDR1 SGHNT and CDR2 YYREEE (reference sequence). V shed 4 bases, J shed 4 bases, and the junction held 7 bases outside the gene matches. CDR3 length equals 15 residues. CDR3 region: CASSPGQRFNEKLFF. The CDR3 DNA follows: TGTGCCAGCAGCCCGGGACAGAGATTTAATGAAAAACTGTTTTTT.

The gene calls are TRBV9 and TRBJ2-2, with 7 nucleotides matching TRBD2. The V and J ends lost 4 bases and 1 base, in that order; junction bases with no gene match: 10. CDR1 SGDLS and CDR2 YYNGEE come from the germline V gene. CDR3 size: 17 residues. CDR3 residues: CASSPNRWGGNTGELFF. The CDR3 bases are TGTGCCAGCAGCCCTAACCGCTGGGGGGGGAACACCGGGGAGCTGTTTTTT.